The following is a TCR beta chain sequence with its context. This entry is derived from a study of cytomegalovirus exposure and HLA in healthy donors. CDR3 length: 18 residues. Trimming cost V 0 bases and J 0 bases; bases outside gene matches: 5. Germline V CDR1 and CDR2: SGDLS, YYNGEE. PCR was performed using 60 Vbeta and 13 Jbeta primers. Method: immunoSEQ multiplex PCR; TCRdb's copy keeps in-frame clones and lacks some. Of fewer than 250,000 clones listed, 82% were seen once; the top ten hold 6%. The gene calls are TRBV9 and TRBJ2-1; TRBD2 matches 11 bases. Sequenced material: PBMCs. The sequence came from a man aged 40-49 years in good health and CMV-seropositive. For the CDR3, the DNA is TGTGCCAGCAGCGTAGTAACTAGCGGGAGCCTCTCCTACAATGAGCAGTTCTTC. This encodes CASSVVTSGSLSYNEQFF.